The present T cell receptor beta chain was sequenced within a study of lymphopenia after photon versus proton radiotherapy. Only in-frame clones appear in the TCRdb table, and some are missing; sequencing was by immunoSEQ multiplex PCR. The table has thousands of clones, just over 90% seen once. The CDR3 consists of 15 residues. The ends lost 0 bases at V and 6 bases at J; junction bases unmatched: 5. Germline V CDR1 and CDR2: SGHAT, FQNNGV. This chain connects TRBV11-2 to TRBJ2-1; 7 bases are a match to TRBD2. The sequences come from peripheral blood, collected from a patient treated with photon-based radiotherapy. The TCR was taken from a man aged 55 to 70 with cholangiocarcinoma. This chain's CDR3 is CASSLDRASGNEQFF. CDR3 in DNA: TGTGCCAGCAGCTTAGATCGTGCTAGCGGCAATGAGCAGTTCTTC.